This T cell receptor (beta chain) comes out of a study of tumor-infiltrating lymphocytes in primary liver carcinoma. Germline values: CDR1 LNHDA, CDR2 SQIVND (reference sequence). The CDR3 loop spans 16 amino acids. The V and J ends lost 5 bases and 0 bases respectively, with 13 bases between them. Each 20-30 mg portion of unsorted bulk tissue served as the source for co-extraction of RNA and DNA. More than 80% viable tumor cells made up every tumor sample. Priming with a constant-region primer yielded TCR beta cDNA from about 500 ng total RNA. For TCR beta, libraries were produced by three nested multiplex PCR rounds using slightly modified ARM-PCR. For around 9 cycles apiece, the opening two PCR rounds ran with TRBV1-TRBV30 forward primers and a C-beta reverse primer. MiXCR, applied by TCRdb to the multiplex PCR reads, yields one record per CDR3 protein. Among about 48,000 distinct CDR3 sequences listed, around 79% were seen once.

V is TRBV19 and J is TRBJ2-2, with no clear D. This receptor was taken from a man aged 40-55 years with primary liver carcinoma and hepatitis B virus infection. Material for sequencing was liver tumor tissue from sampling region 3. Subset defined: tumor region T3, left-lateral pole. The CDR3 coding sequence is TGTGCCAGTAGTGGAACGTCGGGCGCGAACACCGGGGAGCTGTTTTTT. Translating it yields CASSGTSGANTGELFF. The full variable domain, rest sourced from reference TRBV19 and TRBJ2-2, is DGGITQSPKYLFRKEGQNVTLSCEQNLNHDAMYWYRQDPGQGLRLIYYSQIVNDFQKGDIAEGYSVSREKKESFPLTVTSAQKNPTAFYLCASSGTSGANTGELFFGEGSRLTVL.